This TCR beta chain was observed in a study of shared clonotypes between healthy human individuals. Study details: Three plates each covered CD4 naive and memory; CD8 naive two, CD8 memory one.

An even split of each subset's genomic DNA across several immunoSEQ plates was performed. Sequenced by immunoSEQ multiplex PCR; TCRdb stores in-frame clones only, minus some. The sample lists about 580,000 clones, more than 95% seen once, with 0.3% in the top ten. Study-level points and caveats: Across a handful of donors, naive CD4 shared roughly 5%, naive CD8 approximately 3.5%, memory CD4 roughly 2.4%, memory CD8 around 0.42%.

Germline-derived CDR1 and CDR2 are MNHEY and SMNVEV (reference sequence). The CDR3 runs to 16 residues. Trimming removed 4 bases at V and 0 bases at J, with 13 bases between. A word on this clone: The antigen remains unidentified.

Terminally differentiated effector memory CD45RA+ cells were left out of the naive CD8 fraction, which was CD45RO-negative and positively selected for CCR7. Nashville, Tennessee was home to all donors, each a Caucasian adult. The chain employs TRBV27 and TRBJ1-3, with D uncertain. The sequence was obtained from a man aged 25-45 years in good health. Sequences were obtained from naive CD8+ T cells sorted from blood. The CDR3 DNA follows: TGTGCCAGCAGTTCCAAAGACGGGAGCTCTGGAAACACCATATATTTT. It is translated as CASSSKDGSSGNTIYF.